The subject of this entry is one TCR beta chain. This record belongs to a study of cytomegalovirus exposure and HLA in healthy donors. Primers included in the PCR were 60 Vbeta and 13 Jbeta primers. Measured with immunoSEQ multiplex PCR; TCRdb has only the in-frame clones, and not every one. Among 200,000 to 250,000 clones listed, approximately 80% were seen once. This receptor was taken from a girl aged 2-15 years in good health and CMV-seronegative. The specimen sequenced was PBMCs.

The CDR3 DNA reads TGTGCCAGCAGTGGGGACAGGGGTCTCGGCTACACCTTC. This codes for CASSGDRGLGYTF. The chain uses TRBV6-5 and TRBJ1-2, with 10 nucleotides matching TRBD1. The ends lost 5 bases at V and 8 bases at J; junction bases unmatched: 5. The CDR3 length is 13 residues. CDR1 and CDR2 (germline): MNHEY, SVGAGI.